This TCR beta chain originates from a study of early T cells in non-severe SARS-CoV-2 infection. Germline V gene sequence: CDR1 LGHNA, CDR2 YSLEER. The CDR3 consists of 14 residues. Germline trimming cut 5 bases from V and 0 bases from J; bases unmatched to any gene: 3. Each CDR3 protein is one row after TCRdb ran MiXCR on the 5' RACE reads. This table has more than 35,000 distinct CDR3 sequences, 5.8% appearing once. This clonotype was recorded at least ten times. The chain is built from TRBV4-3 and TRBJ2-5; 7 bases match TRBD1. The sample taken for sequencing was whole blood. The clonotype was recovered from an adult who was a healthcare worker with PCR-confirmed SARS-CoV-2 infection or an uninfected control (not recorded which). In nucleotides, the CDR3 is TGCGCCAGCAGCATGACAGGGTACCAAGAGACCCAGTACTTC. Its protein is CASSMTGYQETQYF.